At least ten counts were recorded for the clone carrying this T cell receptor beta chain. Its antigen is unknown. Time point meaning: newly diagnosed GD, antithyroid drugs for less than 3 months. Following extraction of RNA from PBMCs, that RNA was used to make the TCR library. TCR beta libraries were built with iRepertoire HTBI primers and Arm-PCR of CDR3 regions. TCRdb reanalysed the multiplex PCR reads using MiXCR and keeps one entry per CDR3 protein. The sample contains 450,000 to 500,000 distinct CDR3 sequences, roughly 15% of which appear only once. This entry is derived from a study of regulatory T cells in long-lasting Graves disease. CDR1 is MDHEN and CDR2 is SYDVKM in the germline V gene. V lost 7 bases, J lost 6 bases, and 10 bases lay in between. This CDR3 spans 11 amino acids. Overall study results and limits: Lower TCR diversity was seen in persistent Graves' patients than in newly diagnosed ones.

These data are also associated with another study on T cells in Graves' hyperthyroidism and ophthalmopathy. That report adds: Diagnoses were established using clinical symptoms, serum thyroxine and TRAb, thyroid ultrasound and orbital computed tomography. The HTBI primer set drove a first-round RT-PCR of the TCR CDR3. Model predictions of ophthalmopathy came a median approximately 6 months before onset.

The source of this sequence is a man aged 40-50 years with Graves disease. The material was peripheral blood mononuclear cells (PBMCs), obtained at new diagnosis, from a patient treated with antithyroid drugs. The genes are TRBV28 and TRBJ2-7, with D uncertain. In DNA, the CDR3 is TGTGCCAGCATGGGGAAGCTCGAGCAGTACTTC. It specifies CASMGKLEQYF.